What follows describes a single TCR beta chain. The CDR3 is made up of 13 amino acids. In germline, CDR1 is MDHEN, CDR2 SYDVKM. The germline V and J ends were trimmed by 7 bases and 5 bases, with 14 bases remaining between them. The entry originates in a study of tumor-infiltrating lymphocytes in oesophageal squamous cell carcinoma. TCRdb reanalysed the PCR reads using MiXCR and keeps one entry per CDR3 protein. The profile shows about 21,000 distinct CDR3 sequences, roughly 41% of them singletons. This TCR was recovered from a male donor with esophageal squamous cell carcinoma. Material for sequencing was normal esophageal tissue next to the tumor. The rearrangement joins TRBV28 to TRBJ1-1, with TRBD1 as a possible D gene (5 bases). The CDR3: CASTRGGRTEAFF. CDR3 bases: TGTGCCAGCACTCGGGGGGGAAGGACTGAAGCTTTCTTT.